One sample yielded the 15 T cell receptor beta chains listed below, sequenced in a study of blood T cell repertoires in COVID-19. The data were produced by immunoSEQ multiplex PCR, yet TCRdb's version contains in-frame clones alone and is incomplete. The sample carries 150,000 to 200,000 clones, around 90% recorded once. The specimen sequenced was peripheral blood. Receptors were obtained from a man in his fifties with acute or convalescent COVID-19.

J is TRBJ1-4 and V is TRBV6-6; 8 bases align to TRBD1. Germline V gene lookup returns CDR1 MNHNY and CDR2 SVGAGI (reference sequence). With 8 bases clipped from V and 4 bases from J, the junction kept 9 bases outside the gene matches. The CDR3 spans 15 residues. As DNA, the CDR3 is TGTGCCAGCCTGGGCAGGGGGCGGAGTAATGAAAAACTGTTTTTT. As protein: CASLGRGRSNEKLFF.

The rearrangement joins TRBV6-5 to TRBJ1-5, with a possible D match to TRBD1 (5 bases). The germline V gene has CDR1 MNHEY and CDR2 SVGAGI. The CDR3 length is 15 residues. V lost 6 bases and J 0 bases, leaving 12 bases between the germline ends. The CDR3 DNA reads as TGTGCCAGCAGGACAAGACAGAATAGCAATCAGCCCCAGCATTTT. This gives the protein CASRTRQNSNQPQHF.

This clone is a singleton in its sample. The chain is built from TRBV6-6 and TRBJ2-7, with D maybe TRBD1 (5 bases). The CDR3 is 13 amino acids. The ends were cut back, 10 bases at V and 1 base at J, with 14 bases in the middle. The germline V gene encodes CDR1 MNHNY and CDR2 SVGAGI (reference sequence). Here the CDR3 DNA reads TGTGCCACCATGAAGGACAATTCCTACGAGCAGTACTTC. Its translation: CATMKDNSYEQYF.

The chain has TRBV7-2 and TRBJ2-5; 9 positions agree with TRBD2. V lost 7 bases and J lost 3; bases outside the gene matches: 9. Looked up from germline, CDR1 is SGHTA and CDR2 is FQGNSA. CDR3 size: 15 residues. CDR3 sequence (DNA): TGTGCCAGCAAAAGCGGGGGGACCACAAAAGAGACCCAGTACTTC. Translation gives CASKSGGTTKETQYF.

The J gene is TRBJ2-1, the V gene TRBV5-5, with TRBD2 matching 8 bases. Trimming removed 5 bases from V and 2 bases from J; junction bases left unmatched: 6. The CDR3 contains 15 residues. The germline CDR1 and CDR2 sequences are SGHKS and YYEKEE (reference sequence). The CDR3 DNA is TGTGCCAGCAGGGACGGGAGGGCCACCTACAATGAGCAGTTCTTC. It yields the protein CASRDGRATYNEQFF.

The V and J genes are TRBV10-3 and TRBJ2-3, with 9 bases lining up with TRBD2. The germline CDR1 and CDR2 sequences are ENHRY and SYGVKD. There are 15 residues in the CDR3. Trimming removed 5 bases from V and 6 bases from J; junction bases left unmatched: 9. The CDR3 reads CAISNEGSGSDTQYF. The DNA for the CDR3 is TGTGCCATCAGTAACGAGGGTAGCGGGAGTGATACGCAGTATTTT.

V is TRBV7-2 and J is TRBJ2-5, with 13 bases fitting TRBD2. This CDR3 has 16 amino acids. CDR1 SGHTA and CDR2 FQGNSA come from the germline V gene. J was trimmed by 7 bases and V by 5 bases; bases with no gene match: 10. The CDR3: CASSPTSGGARATQYF. The DNA for the CDR3 is TGTGCCAGCAGCCCAACTAGCGGGGGGGCCAGGGCGACCCAGTACTTC. The entire variable domain, with the rest obtained from reference TRBV7-2 and TRBJ2-5, is as follows: GAGVSQSPSNKVTEKGKDVELRCDPISGHTALYWYRQSLGQGLEFLIYFQGNSAPDKSGLPSDRFSAERTGGSVSTLTIQRTQQEDSAVYLCASSPTSGGARATQYFGPGTRLLVL.

The chain combines TRBV7-2 with TRBJ2-1, with 8 bases lining up with TRBD2. Per germline, CDR1 SGHTA and CDR2 FQGNSA. This CDR3 has 14 amino acids. The J segment lost 4 bases and the V segment lost 5 bases, leaving 4 bases of the junction unmatched. This CDR3 is CASSPGLGYNEQFF. The CDR3, as DNA: TGTGCCAGCAGCCCGGGACTAGGGTACAATGAGCAGTTCTTC. The entire variable domain, with the rest obtained from reference TRBV7-2 and TRBJ2-1, is as follows: GAGVSQSPSNKVTEKGKDVELRCDPISGHTALYWYRQSLGQGLEFLIYFQGNSAPDKSGLPSDRFSAERTGGSVSTLTIQRTQQEDSAVYLCASSPGLGYNEQFFGPGTRLTVL.

V usage is TRBV18 and J usage is TRBJ2-7; TRBD1 might be the D (6 bases). Trimming stripped 2 bases from V and 12 bases from J, with 11 bases between. There are 11 residues in the CDR3. Per germline, CDR1 KGHSH and CDR2 LQKENI. The CDR3 sequence is CASSPLTGLYF. For the CDR3, the DNA is TGTGCCAGCTCACCATTGACAGGACTGTACTTC. The full variable domain, completed using reference TRBV18 and TRBJ2-7, is NAGVMQNPRHLVRRRGQEARLRCSPMKGHSHVYWYRQLPEEGLKFMVYLQKENIIDESGMPKERFSAEFPKEGPSILRIQQVVRGDSAAYFCASSPLTGLYFGPGTRLTVT.

This chain connects TRBV4-2 to TRBJ1-1, with D possibly being TRBD1 (6 bases). The germline V gene encodes CDR1 LGHNA and CDR2 YNFKEQ. Deletions cut 1 base from V and 1 base from J, with 16 bases between. The CDR3 extends over 17 amino acids. The CDR3 reads CASSQGGGRHGNTEAFF. The CDR3 coding sequence is TGTGCCAGCAGCCAAGGGGGGGGGCGACATGGGAACACTGAAGCTTTCTTT.

This clone was recorded once. The chain is built from TRBV30 and TRBJ2-3; D unresolved. There are 14 residues in the CDR3. Trimming took off 0 bases at V and 4 bases at J, with 11 bases between the two ends. Germline V CDR1 and CDR2: GTSNPN, SVGIG (reference sequence). The CDR3 DNA sequence: TGTGCCTGGAGTGTATGGGCAGCTGCAGATACGCAGTATTTT. It is translated as CAWSVWAAADTQYF.

The V and J genes are TRBV27 and TRBJ1-5, with D tentatively TRBD1 (5 bases). The CDR3 is 14 residues long. The V end was cut by 5 bases, the J end by 4 bases, with 12 bases between. Germline V lookup: CDR1 MNHEY, CDR2 SMNVEV (reference sequence). The CDR3: CASSPAGPNQPQHF. DNA for the CDR3: TGTGCCAGCAGTCCCGCAGGGCCAAATCAGCCCCAGCATTTT.

The chain uses TRBV2 and TRBJ2-3; 7 nucleotides line up with TRBD2. The CDR3 loop spans 17 amino acids. The V gene end was trimmed by 6 bases and the J gene end by 5 bases; junction bases not matched to a gene: 17. Germline CDR1 reads SNHLY; CDR2 reads FYNNEI. CDR3: CASSHTRGAGSGDTQYF. The CDR3, as DNA: TGTGCCAGCAGCCATACCCGGGGAGCGGGGTCAGGAGATACGCAGTATTTT.

This clone was detected once. The chain joins TRBV19 to TRBJ2-6, with 9 bases identical to TRBD1. The CDR3 sequence is 17 residues long. The germline V gene encodes CDR1 LNHDA and CDR2 SQIVND (reference sequence). J gave up 2 bases and V 3 bases, and 5 bases lay outside the gene matches. The CDR3 sequence is CASSMGTGFAGANVLTF. CDR3 nucleotide sequence: TGTGCCAGTAGTATGGGGACAGGGTTTGCTGGGGCCAACGTCCTGACTTTC.

The J gene is TRBJ1-2, the V gene TRBV7-3; D perhaps matches TRBD1 (5 bases). The germline CDR1 and CDR2 sequences are SGHTA and FQGTGA. This CDR3 region has 13 residues. The ends were cut back, 1 base at V and 8 bases at J, with 11 bases in the middle. The CDR3 region has the DNA TGTGCCAGCAGCTTAAATGCAGGGCTCGGCTACACCTTC. Translation: CASSLNAGLGYTF.